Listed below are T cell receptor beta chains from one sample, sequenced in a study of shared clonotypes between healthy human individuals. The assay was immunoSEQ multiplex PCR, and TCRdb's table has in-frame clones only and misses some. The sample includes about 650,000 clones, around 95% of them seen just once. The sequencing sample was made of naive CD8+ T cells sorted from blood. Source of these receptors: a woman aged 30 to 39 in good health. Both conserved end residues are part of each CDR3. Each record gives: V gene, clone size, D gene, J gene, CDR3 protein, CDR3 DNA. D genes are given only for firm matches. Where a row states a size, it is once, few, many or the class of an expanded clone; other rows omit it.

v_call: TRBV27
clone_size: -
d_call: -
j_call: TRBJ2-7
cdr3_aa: CASSLYRPSSYEQYF
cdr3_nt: TGTGCCAGCAGTTTGTACAGGCCTAGCTCCTACGAGCAGTACTTC

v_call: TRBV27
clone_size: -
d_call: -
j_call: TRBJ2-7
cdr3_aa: CASGGTANYEQYF
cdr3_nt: TGTGCCAGCGGAGGGACAGCTAACTACGAGCAGTACTTC

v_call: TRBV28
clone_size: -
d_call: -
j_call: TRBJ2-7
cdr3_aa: CASNFARTSSYEQYF
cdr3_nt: TGTGCCAGCAATTTCGCCCGCACCAGCTCCTACGAGCAGTACTTC

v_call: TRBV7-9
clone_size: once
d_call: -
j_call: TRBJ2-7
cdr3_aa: CASSPARNEQYF
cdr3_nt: TGTGCCAGCAGTCCGGCTAGGAACGAGCAGTACTTC

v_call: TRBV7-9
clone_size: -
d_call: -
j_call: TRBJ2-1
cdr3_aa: CASSNLERLLKNEQFF
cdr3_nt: TGTGCCAGCAGCAACCTAGAGAGACTATTGAAAAATGAGCAGTTCTTC

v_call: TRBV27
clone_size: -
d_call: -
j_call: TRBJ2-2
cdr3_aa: CASSLKTVPLHEASTGELFF
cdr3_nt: TGTGCCAGCAGTCTAAAGACAGTTCCTCTCCATGAGGCGAGCACCGGGGAGCTGTTTTTT

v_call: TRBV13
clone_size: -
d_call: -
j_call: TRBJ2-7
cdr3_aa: CASSLSTGLRSSYEQYF
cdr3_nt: TGTGCCAGCAGTTTGAGTACAGGGTTGCGATCCTCCTACGAGCAGTACTTC

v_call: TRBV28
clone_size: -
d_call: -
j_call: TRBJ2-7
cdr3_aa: CASHPTGGTYEQYF
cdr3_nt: TGTGCCAGCCACCCCACCGGTGGGACCTACGAGCAGTACTTC

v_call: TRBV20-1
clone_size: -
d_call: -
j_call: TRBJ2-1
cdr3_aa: CSAQAFNEQFF
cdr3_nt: TGCAGTGCTCAAGCGTTCAATGAGCAGTTCTTC

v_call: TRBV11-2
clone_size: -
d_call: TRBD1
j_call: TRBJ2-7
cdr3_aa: CASSLPAGGFEQYF
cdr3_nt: TGTGCCAGCAGCTTACCGGCAGGGGGCTTCGAGCAGTACTTC

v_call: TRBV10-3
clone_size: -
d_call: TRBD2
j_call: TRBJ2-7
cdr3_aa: CAISTTSDGQYF
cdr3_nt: TGTGCCATCAGTACCACTAGCGACGGGCAGTACTTC

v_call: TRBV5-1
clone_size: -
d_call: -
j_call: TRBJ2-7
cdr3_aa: CASSSALQGWSSYEQYF
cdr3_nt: TGCGCCAGCAGCTCCGCCCTACAGGGCTGGAGCTCCTACGAGCAGTACTTC

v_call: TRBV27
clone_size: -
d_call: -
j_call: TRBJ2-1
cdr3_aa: CASSLFRGSSYNEQFF
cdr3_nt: TGTGCCAGCAGTTTATTCAGGGGAAGCTCCTACAATGAGCAGTTCTTC

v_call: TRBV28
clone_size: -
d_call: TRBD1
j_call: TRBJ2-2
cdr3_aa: CASSMTGGTGELFF
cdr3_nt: TGTGCCAGCAGTATGACAGGGGGGACCGGGGAGCTGTTTTTT

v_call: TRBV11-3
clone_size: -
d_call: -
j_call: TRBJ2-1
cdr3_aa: CASSLGLYNEQFF
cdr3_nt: TGTGCCAGCAGCTTAGGACTTTACAATGAGCAGTTCTTC

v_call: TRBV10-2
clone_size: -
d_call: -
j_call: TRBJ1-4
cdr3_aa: CASSETQATNEKLFF
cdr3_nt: TGCGCCAGCAGTGAGACTCAGGCGACTAATGAAAAACTGTTTTTT

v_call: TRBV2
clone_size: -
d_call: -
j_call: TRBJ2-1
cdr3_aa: CASSDPLAYNEQFF
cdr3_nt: TGTGCCAGCAGTGACCCTTTAGCCTACAATGAGCAGTTCTTC

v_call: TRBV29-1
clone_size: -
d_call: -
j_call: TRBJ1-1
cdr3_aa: CSVLVGLTEAFF
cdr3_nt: TGCAGCGTTCTTGTGGGGCTGACTGAAGCTTTCTTT

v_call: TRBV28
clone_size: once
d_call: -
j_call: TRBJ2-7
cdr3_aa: CASSFVDGYEQYF
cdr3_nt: TGTGCCAGCAGTTTCGTGGACGGATACGAGCAGTACTTC

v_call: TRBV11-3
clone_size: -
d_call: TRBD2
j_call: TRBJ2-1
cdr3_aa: CASSPGTSGPYNEQFF
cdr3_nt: TGTGCCAGCAGTCCCGGGACTAGCGGGCCCTACAATGAGCAGTTCTTC

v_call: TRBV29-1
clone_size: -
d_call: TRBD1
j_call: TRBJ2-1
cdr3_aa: CSVDQGAYNEQFF
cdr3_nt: TGCAGCGTTGATCAGGGGGCGTACAATGAGCAGTTCTTC

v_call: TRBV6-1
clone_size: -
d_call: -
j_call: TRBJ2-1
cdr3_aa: CASSPTSSSYNEQFF
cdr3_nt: TGTGCCAGCAGTCCCACTAGCAGCTCCTACAATGAGCAGTTCTTC

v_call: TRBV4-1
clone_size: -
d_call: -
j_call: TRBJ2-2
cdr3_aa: CASSQRNSRAGELFF
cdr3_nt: TGCGCCAGCAGCCAACGGAACAGCCGGGCCGGGGAGCTGTTTTTT

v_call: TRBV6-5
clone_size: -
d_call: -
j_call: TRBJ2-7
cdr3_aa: CASASIVGDYEQYF
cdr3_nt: TGTGCCAGCGCATCCATTGTCGGGGACTACGAGCAGTACTTC

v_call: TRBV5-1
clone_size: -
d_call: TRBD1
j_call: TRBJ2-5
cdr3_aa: CASSLGQGKETQYF
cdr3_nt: TGCGCCAGCAGCTTGGGACAGGGGAAAGAGACCCAGTACTTC

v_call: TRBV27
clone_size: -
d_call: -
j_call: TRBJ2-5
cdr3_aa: CASSPRAQSRRETQYF
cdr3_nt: TGTGCCAGCAGTCCCCGGGCCCAATCCCGTCGGGAGACCCAGTACTTC

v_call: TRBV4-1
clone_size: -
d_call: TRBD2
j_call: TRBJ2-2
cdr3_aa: CASSFPSGINTGELFF
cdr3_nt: TGCGCCAGCAGCTTTCCTAGCGGGATCAACACCGGGGAGCTGTTTTTT

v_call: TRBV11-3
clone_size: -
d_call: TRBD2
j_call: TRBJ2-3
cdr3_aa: CASSLSSGRSTDTQYF
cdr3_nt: TGTGCCAGCAGCTTGTCCAGCGGGAGGTCGACAGATACGCAGTATTTT

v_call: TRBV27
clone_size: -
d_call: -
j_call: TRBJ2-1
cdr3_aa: CASSLDSNEQFF
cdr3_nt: TGTGCCAGCAGTTTGGATAGCAATGAGCAGTTCTTC

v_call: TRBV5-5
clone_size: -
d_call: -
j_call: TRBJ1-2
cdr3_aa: CASTPGGPNYGYTF
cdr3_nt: TGTGCCAGCACCCCCGGCGGCCCTAACTATGGCTACACCTTC

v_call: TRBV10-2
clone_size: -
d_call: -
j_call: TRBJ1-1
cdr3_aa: CASSVQNTEAFF
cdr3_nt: TGCGCCAGCAGTGTCCAAAACACTGAAGCTTTCTTT

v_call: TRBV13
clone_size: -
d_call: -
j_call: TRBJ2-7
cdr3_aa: CASSFNPQGSSYEQYF
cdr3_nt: TGTGCCAGCAGCTTCAATCCCCAGGGGAGCTCCTACGAGCAGTACTTC

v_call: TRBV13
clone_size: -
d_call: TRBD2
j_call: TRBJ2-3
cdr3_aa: CASSSPGGTTDTQYF
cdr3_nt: TGTGCCAGCAGCTCCCCCGGGGGGACCACAGATACGCAGTATTTT

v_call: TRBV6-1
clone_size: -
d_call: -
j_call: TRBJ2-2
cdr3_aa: CASSEPRVRDESGELFF
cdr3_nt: TGTGCCAGCAGTGAACCGCGGGTCAGGGACGAGAGCGGGGAGCTGTTTTTT

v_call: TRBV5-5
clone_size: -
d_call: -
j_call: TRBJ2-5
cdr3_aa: CASKLRATKETQYF
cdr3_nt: TGTGCCAGCAAACTCAGGGCGACTAAGGAGACCCAGTACTTC

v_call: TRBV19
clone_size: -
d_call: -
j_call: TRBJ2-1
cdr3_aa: CASSITSSYNEQFF
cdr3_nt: TGTGCCAGTAGTATTACTAGCTCCTACAATGAGCAGTTCTTC

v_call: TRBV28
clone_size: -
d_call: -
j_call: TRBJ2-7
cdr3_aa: CAVSGLNYEQYF
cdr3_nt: TGTGCCGTTTCAGGTCTTAACTACGAGCAGTACTTC

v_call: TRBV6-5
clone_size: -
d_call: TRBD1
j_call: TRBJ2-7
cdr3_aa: CASSSPGQGVYEQYF
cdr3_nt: TGTGCCAGCAGTTCACCGGGACAGGGCGTCTACGAGCAGTACTTC

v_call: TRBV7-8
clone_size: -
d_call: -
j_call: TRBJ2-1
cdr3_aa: CASSISYNEQFF
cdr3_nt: TGTGCCAGCAGCATCTCGTACAATGAGCAGTTCTTC

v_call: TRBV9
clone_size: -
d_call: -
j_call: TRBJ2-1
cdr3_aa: CASSVVGTSSYNEQFF
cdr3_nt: TGTGCCAGCAGCGTAGTGGGGACAAGCTCCTACAATGAGCAGTTCTTC

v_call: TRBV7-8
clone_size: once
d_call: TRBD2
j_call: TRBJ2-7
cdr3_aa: CASSLALGLASYEQYF
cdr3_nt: TGTGCCAGCAGCTTAGCTTTGGGACTAGCCTCCTACGAGCAGTACTTC

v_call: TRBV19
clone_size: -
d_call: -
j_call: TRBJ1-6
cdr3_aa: CASSIDSANSPLHF
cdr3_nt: TGTGCCAGTAGTATAGACAGTGCGAATTCACCCCTCCACTTT

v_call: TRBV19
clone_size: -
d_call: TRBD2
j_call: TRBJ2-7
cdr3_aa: CASSMVAGTYEQYF
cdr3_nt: TGTGCCAGTAGTATGGTAGCGGGGACCTACGAGCAGTACTTC

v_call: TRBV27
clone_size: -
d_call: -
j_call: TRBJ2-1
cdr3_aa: CASSLSSGYPFF
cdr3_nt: TGTGCCAGCAGTTTATCGTCCGGGTACCCGTTCTTC

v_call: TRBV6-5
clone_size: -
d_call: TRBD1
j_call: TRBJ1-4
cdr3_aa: CASSYGQGTEKLFF
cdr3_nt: TGTGCCAGCAGTTACGGACAGGGAACTGAAAAACTGTTTTTT

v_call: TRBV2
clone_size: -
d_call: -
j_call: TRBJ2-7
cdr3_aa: CASSENSWLLYEQYF
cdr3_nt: TGTGCCAGCAGTGAAAATAGTTGGCTTTTATACGAGCAGTACTTC

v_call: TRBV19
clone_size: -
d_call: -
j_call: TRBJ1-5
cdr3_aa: CAGSNPGINQPQHF
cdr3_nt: TGTGCCGGCTCCAACCCGGGGATCAATCAGCCCCAGCATTTT

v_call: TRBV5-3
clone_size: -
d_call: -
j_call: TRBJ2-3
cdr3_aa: CASSALGDTQYF
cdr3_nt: TGTGCCAGCAGCGCATTGGGCGATACGCAGTATTTT